The entry below describes one T cell receptor (beta chain). The data originate from a study of PD-L1 blockade in urothelial cancer. Study-wide context: Median T cell yield from blood was approximately 150,000.

The time point is: pretreatment peripheral blood. The method was immunoSEQ multiplex PCR; TCRdb's version includes in-frame clones alone and lacks a portion of them. The sample holds nearly 35,000 clones; around 82% are singletons and the top ten take around 14%. This CDR3 has 16 residues. Germline-derived CDR1 and CDR2 are LNHDA and SQIVND (reference sequence). V gave up 5 bases and J gave up 4 bases; unmatched junction bases: 11. The chain has TRBV19 and TRBJ1-1, with 9 bases lining up with TRBD1. Sequencing was performed on PBMCs, taken around atezolizumab (anti-PD-L1) treatment. This TCR was recovered from a man aged 55 to 70 with urothelial cancer. The CDR3 loop reads CASSFRQGGGSTEAFF. Here the CDR3 DNA reads TGTGCCAGTAGTTTCCGACAGGGGGGCGGCTCCACTGAAGCTTTCTTT. Together with reference TRBV19 and TRBJ1-1, the CDR3 gives the full variable domain: DGGITQSPKYLFRKEGQNVTLSCEQNLNHDAMYWYRQDPGQGLRLIYYSQIVNDFQKGDIAEGYSVSREKKESFPLTVTSAQKNPTAFYLCASSFRQGGGSTEAFFGQGTRLTVV.